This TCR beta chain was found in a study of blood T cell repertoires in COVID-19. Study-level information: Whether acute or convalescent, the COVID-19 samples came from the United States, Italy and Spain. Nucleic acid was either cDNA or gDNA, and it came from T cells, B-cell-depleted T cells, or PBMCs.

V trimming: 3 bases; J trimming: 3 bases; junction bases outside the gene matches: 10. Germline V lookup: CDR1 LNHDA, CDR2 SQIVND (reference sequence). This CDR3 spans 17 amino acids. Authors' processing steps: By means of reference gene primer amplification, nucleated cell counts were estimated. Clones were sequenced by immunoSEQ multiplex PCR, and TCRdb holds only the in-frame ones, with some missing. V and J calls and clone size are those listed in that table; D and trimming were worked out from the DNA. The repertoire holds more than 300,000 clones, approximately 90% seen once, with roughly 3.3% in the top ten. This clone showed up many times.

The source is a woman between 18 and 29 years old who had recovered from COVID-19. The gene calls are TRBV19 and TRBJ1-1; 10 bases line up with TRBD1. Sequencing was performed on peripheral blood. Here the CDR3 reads CASSIRTGGILDTEAFF. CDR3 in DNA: TGTGCCAGTAGTATCAGGACAGGGGGTATCTTAGACACTGAAGCTTTCTTT.